The rows below give T cell receptor beta chains drawn from one sample of a study of blood T cells in healthy people across ages. TCRdb reprocessed the 5' RACE reads with MiXCR, giving one entry per CDR3 protein. The repertoire has some 850,000 distinct CDR3 sequences, roughly 24% of them found once; the top ten carry 3%. The data were also submitted as part of a second study, on T cells of mothers and their children.

Sequencing input: blood. The receptors derive from a boy younger than 18 in good health. Both conserved end residues are part of each CDR3. Each record gives: J gene, clone size, D gene, V gene, CDR3 protein, CDR3 DNA. The D gene is left open where the match is weak. Some rows have no size entry. The others give once, few or many, or a class for an expanded clone.

J gene: TRBJ2-5
clone size: NA
D gene: TRBD2
V gene: TRBV18
CDR3 protein: CASSPPASGEETQYF
CDR3 DNA: TGTGCCAGCTCACCCCCGGCTAGCGGCGAAGAGACCCAGTACTTC

J gene: TRBJ1-4
clone size: NA
D gene: TRBD1
V gene: TRBV4-1
CDR3 protein: CASSQKGTGNEKLFF
CDR3 DNA: TGCGCCAGCAGCCAGAAAGGGACAGGGAATGAAAAACTGTTTTTT

J gene: TRBJ2-7
clone size: once
D gene: NA
V gene: TRBV27
CDR3 protein: CASSLKGQNYEQYF
CDR3 DNA: TGTGCCAGCAGTTTAAAAGGTCAGAACTACGAGCAGTACTTC

J gene: TRBJ2-1
clone size: NA
D gene: TRBD1
V gene: TRBV12-3/TRBV12-4
CDR3 protein: CATKPGTGGYNEQFF
CDR3 DNA: TGTGCCACCAAACCAGGGACAGGGGGTTACAATGAGCAGTTCTTC

J gene: TRBJ1-1
clone size: NA
D gene: NA
V gene: TRBV6-1
CDR3 protein: CASNLGSGDTEAFF
CDR3 DNA: TGTGCCAGCAACCTCGGCAGTGGGGACACTGAAGCTTTCTTT

J gene: TRBJ2-5
clone size: few
D gene: TRBD1
V gene: TRBV12-3/TRBV12-4
CDR3 protein: CASSTGTGGRETQYF
CDR3 DNA: TGTGCCAGCAGCACCGGGACAGGGGGTCGGGAGACCCAGTACTTC

J gene: TRBJ1-2
clone size: few
D gene: TRBD1
V gene: TRBV29-1
CDR3 protein: CSVAGQANYGYTF
CDR3 DNA: TGCAGCGTTGCCGGACAGGCTAACTATGGCTACACCTTC

J gene: TRBJ1-2
clone size: NA
D gene: NA
V gene: TRBV5-1
CDR3 protein: CASSPNTNTGPYGYTF
CDR3 DNA: TGCGCCAGCAGCCCAAACACCAATACAGGGCCTTATGGCTACACCTTC

J gene: TRBJ1-5
clone size: NA
D gene: NA
V gene: TRBV28
CDR3 protein: CASSPDSSPFIQHF
CDR3 DNA: TGTGCCAGCAGTCCAGACAGCTCACCCTTCATCCAGCATTTT

J gene: TRBJ2-7
clone size: few
D gene: TRBD1
V gene: TRBV29-1
CDR3 protein: CSVGKRTGQGNEQYF
CDR3 DNA: TGCAGCGTTGGCAAGCGAACTGGACAGGGGAACGAGCAGTACTTC

J gene: TRBJ2-6
clone size: few
D gene: NA
V gene: TRBV7-3
CDR3 protein: CASSLTAGTTGVQGSRANVLTF
CDR3 DNA: TGTGCCAGCAGCTTAACGGCGGGGACAACAGGGGTCCAAGGCTCACGGGCCAACGTCCTGACTTTC

J gene: TRBJ1-2
clone size: few
D gene: NA
V gene: TRBV10-3
CDR3 protein: CAISEPQRGYTF
CDR3 DNA: TGTGCCATCAGTGAGCCCCAGCGGGGCTACACCTTC

J gene: TRBJ2-7
clone size: few
D gene: NA
V gene: TRBV5-4
CDR3 protein: CASRLDRSSYEQYF
CDR3 DNA: TGTGCCAGCAGACTCGACAGGAGCTCCTACGAGCAGTACTTC

J gene: TRBJ2-7
clone size: NA
D gene: NA
V gene: TRBV10-3
CDR3 protein: CASSSSWASYEQYF
CDR3 DNA: TGTGCCAGCAGTTCTAGTTGGGCTTCCTACGAGCAGTACTTC

J gene: TRBJ2-7
clone size: NA
D gene: TRBD1
V gene: TRBV5-5
CDR3 protein: CASSWGGGTGGSYEQYF
CDR3 DNA: TGTGCCAGCAGCTGGGGGGGAGGGACAGGGGGTTCCTACGAGCAGTACTTC

J gene: TRBJ2-1
clone size: NA
D gene: TRBD2
V gene: TRBV5-6
CDR3 protein: CASSSAGLAGVSLQFF
CDR3 DNA: TGTGCCAGCAGCTCCGCAGGACTAGCGGGGGTCTCCTTGCAGTTCTTC

J gene: TRBJ2-5
clone size: NA
D gene: TRBD1
V gene: TRBV5-6
CDR3 protein: CASSETGTGMQETQYF
CDR3 DNA: TGTGCCAGCAGCGAAACCGGGACAGGGATGCAAGAGACCCAATACTTC

J gene: TRBJ2-7
clone size: NA
D gene: NA
V gene: TRBV2
CDR3 protein: CASRQGLSESYEQYF
CDR3 DNA: TGTGCCAGCAGACAGGGACTTTCGGAATCCTACGAGCAGTACTTC

J gene: TRBJ2-1
clone size: NA
D gene: TRBD1
V gene: TRBV29-1
CDR3 protein: CSLPGTGGIEQFF
CDR3 DNA: TGCAGCTTACCCGGGACAGGGGGCATTGAGCAGTTCTTC

J gene: TRBJ2-2
clone size: few
D gene: NA
V gene: TRBV2
CDR3 protein: CASSDEVTGELFF
CDR3 DNA: TGTGCCAGCAGTGACGAGGTCACCGGGGAGCTGTTTTTT

J gene: TRBJ1-1
clone size: NA
D gene: NA
V gene: TRBV12-3/TRBV12-4
CDR3 protein: CASSLNPTGILEAFF
CDR3 DNA: TGTGCCAGCAGCTTAAACCCTACAGGTATCCTTGAAGCTTTCTTT

J gene: TRBJ2-5
clone size: NA
D gene: TRBD2
V gene: TRBV4-2
CDR3 protein: CASSQDRSGGLQETQYF
CDR3 DNA: TGTGCCAGCAGCCAAGATCGGAGCGGGGGGCTCCAAGAGACCCAGTACTTC

J gene: TRBJ2-3
clone size: NA
D gene: NA
V gene: TRBV12-3/TRBV12-4
CDR3 protein: CASSFGPGGADTQYF
CDR3 DNA: TGTGCCAGCAGTTTCGGCCCCGGCGGGGCAGATACGCAGTATTTT

J gene: TRBJ2-1
clone size: many
D gene: TRBD2
V gene: TRBV4-2
CDR3 protein: CASSQIGGANGEQFF
CDR3 DNA: TGTGCCAGCAGCCAAATCGGGGGGGCCAATGGGGAGCAGTTCTTC

J gene: TRBJ2-5
clone size: NA
D gene: TRBD2
V gene: TRBV5-1
CDR3 protein: CASSAGVGPQETQYF
CDR3 DNA: TGCGCCAGCAGCGCGGGAGTGGGGCCACAAGAGACCCAGTACTTC

J gene: TRBJ1-5
clone size: few
D gene: NA
V gene: TRBV6-5
CDR3 protein: CASSYGPRGNQPQHF
CDR3 DNA: TGTGCCAGCAGTTACGGCCCGCGGGGCAATCAGCCCCAGCATTTT

J gene: TRBJ2-5
clone size: few
D gene: TRBD1
V gene: TRBV7-9
CDR3 protein: CASSPQGKTQYF
CDR3 DNA: TGTGCCAGCAGCCCACAGGGGAAGACCCAGTACTTC

J gene: TRBJ1-2
clone size: NA
D gene: NA
V gene: TRBV5-5
CDR3 protein: CASSLAIPLPNYGYTF
CDR3 DNA: TGTGCCAGCAGCTTAGCCATCCCCTTGCCTAACTATGGCTACACCTTC

J gene: TRBJ2-1
clone size: NA
D gene: TRBD2
V gene: TRBV6-6
CDR3 protein: CASSKHGTSGDNEQFF
CDR3 DNA: TGTGCCAGCAGTAAACATGGGACTAGCGGGGACAATGAGCAGTTCTTC

J gene: TRBJ1-2
clone size: few
D gene: TRBD1
V gene: TRBV20-1
CDR3 protein: CSAGQGAWGYTF
CDR3 DNA: TGCAGTGCTGGACAGGGGGCTTGGGGCTACACCTTC

J gene: TRBJ1-2
clone size: few
D gene: NA
V gene: TRBV13
CDR3 protein: CASSSLLQGFKGYTF
CDR3 DNA: TGTGCCAGCAGCTCACTCTTACAGGGTTTTAAAGGCTACACCTTC

J gene: TRBJ2-4
clone size: few
D gene: TRBD2
V gene: TRBV19
CDR3 protein: CASSPRTSGPKNIQYF
CDR3 DNA: TGTGCCAGTAGTCCTAGGACTAGCGGGCCCAAAAACATTCAGTACTTC

J gene: TRBJ2-7
clone size: NA
D gene: NA
V gene: TRBV6-2/TRBV6-3
CDR3 protein: CASSYFTYEQYF
CDR3 DNA: TGTGCCAGCAGTTATTTCACCTACGAGCAGTACTTC

J gene: TRBJ2-3
clone size: few
D gene: TRBD2
V gene: TRBV10-3
CDR3 protein: CAISGTSSRTTDTQYF
CDR3 DNA: TGTGCCATCAGTGGGACTAGCTCCCGGACCACAGATACGCAGTATTTT

J gene: TRBJ2-4
clone size: NA
D gene: NA
V gene: TRBV5-1
CDR3 protein: CASSLGRSGGENIQYF
CDR3 DNA: TGCGCCAGCAGCTTGGGACGGTCAGGAGGGGAAAACATTCAGTACTTC

J gene: TRBJ1-5
clone size: NA
D gene: NA
V gene: TRBV10-3
CDR3 protein: CTISGTEDQPQHF
CDR3 DNA: TGTACCATCAGCGGGACGGAAGATCAGCCCCAGCATTTT

J gene: TRBJ2-1
clone size: few
D gene: NA
V gene: TRBV28
CDR3 protein: CASSLIQSNEQFF
CDR3 DNA: TGTGCCAGCAGTTTAATACAGTCCAATGAGCAGTTCTTC

J gene: TRBJ2-5
clone size: NA
D gene: NA
V gene: TRBV5-4
CDR3 protein: CASSPKRWDLETQYF
CDR3 DNA: TGTGCCAGCAGCCCAAAGCGGTGGGACCTAGAGACCCAGTACTTC

J gene: TRBJ2-1
clone size: NA
D gene: NA
V gene: TRBV25-1
CDR3 protein: CASKSNRDYNEQFF
CDR3 DNA: TGTGCCAGTAAAAGTAACAGGGATTACAATGAGCAGTTCTTC

J gene: TRBJ2-5
clone size: few
D gene: NA
V gene: TRBV9
CDR3 protein: CASSGGAVEETQYF
CDR3 DNA: TGTGCCAGCAGCGGGGGGGCCGTGGAAGAGACCCAGTACTTC

J gene: TRBJ2-7
clone size: few
D gene: TRBD2
V gene: TRBV20-1
CDR3 protein: CSARIAGSSYEQYF
CDR3 DNA: TGCAGTGCTAGGATAGCGGGGAGCTCCTACGAGCAGTACTTC

J gene: TRBJ1-2
clone size: once
D gene: NA
V gene: TRBV12-3/TRBV12-4
CDR3 protein: CASSQSSPSGYTF
CDR3 DNA: TGTGCCAGCTCCCAATCGTCCCCATCGGGCTACACCTTC

J gene: TRBJ2-3
clone size: NA
D gene: NA
V gene: TRBV7-2
CDR3 protein: CASRIGTHISTDMQYF
CDR3 DNA: TGTGCCAGCAGAATAGGGACACACATTAGCACAGATATGCAGTATTTT

J gene: TRBJ2-7
clone size: NA
D gene: TRBD1
V gene: TRBV12-3/TRBV12-4
CDR3 protein: CASTLGTGAREQYF
CDR3 DNA: TGTGCCAGCACCCTCGGGACAGGAGCTCGGGAGCAGTACTTC

J gene: TRBJ1-4
clone size: few
D gene: NA
V gene: TRBV7-8
CDR3 protein: CASSLDGPTEEKLFF
CDR3 DNA: TGTGCCAGCAGCTTAGACGGACCCACGGAGGAAAAACTGTTTTTT

J gene: TRBJ1-5
clone size: NA
D gene: TRBD1
V gene: TRBV2
CDR3 protein: CASGGTGNYNQPQHF
CDR3 DNA: TGTGCCAGCGGGGGGACAGGGAACTACAATCAGCCCCAGCATTTT

J gene: TRBJ1-2
clone size: NA
D gene: NA
V gene: TRBV12-3/TRBV12-4
CDR3 protein: CASSLGQKYTF
CDR3 DNA: TGTGCCAGCAGTCTAGGACAGAAGTACACCTTC

J gene: TRBJ2-5
clone size: NA
D gene: NA
V gene: TRBV7-3
CDR3 protein: CASSLTGFETQYF
CDR3 DNA: TGTGCCAGCAGCTTAACGGGGTTTGAGACCCAGTACTTC

J gene: TRBJ2-2
clone size: many
D gene: NA
V gene: TRBV12-3/TRBV12-4
CDR3 protein: CASSPSRANTGELFF
CDR3 DNA: TGTGCCAGCAGTCCGTCGCGGGCGAACACCGGGGAGCTGTTTTTT

J gene: TRBJ2-2
clone size: NA
D gene: NA
V gene: TRBV2
CDR3 protein: CAASGSRNTGELFF
CDR3 DNA: TGTGCCGCAAGCGGGTCGCGGAACACCGGGGAGCTGTTTTTT

J gene: TRBJ2-7
clone size: NA
D gene: NA
V gene: TRBV5-5
CDR3 protein: CASSPNRAGHEQYF
CDR3 DNA: TGTGCCAGCAGCCCGAACCGGGCAGGGCACGAGCAGTACTTC

J gene: TRBJ1-4
clone size: NA
D gene: NA
V gene: TRBV28
CDR3 protein: CASSRQVTTNEKLFF
CDR3 DNA: TGTGCCAGCAGTAGACAGGTTACCACTAATGAAAAACTGTTTTTT

J gene: TRBJ1-2
clone size: few
D gene: TRBD1
V gene: TRBV29-1
CDR3 protein: CSVFFLITGDDYGYTF
CDR3 DNA: TGCAGCGTTTTTTTCCTAATAACAGGGGACGACTATGGCTACACCTTC

J gene: TRBJ1-2
clone size: few
D gene: NA
V gene: TRBV5-1
CDR3 protein: CASSRGLAKGNYGYTF
CDR3 DNA: TGCGCCAGCAGCAGAGGACTCGCGAAAGGGAACTATGGCTACACCTTC